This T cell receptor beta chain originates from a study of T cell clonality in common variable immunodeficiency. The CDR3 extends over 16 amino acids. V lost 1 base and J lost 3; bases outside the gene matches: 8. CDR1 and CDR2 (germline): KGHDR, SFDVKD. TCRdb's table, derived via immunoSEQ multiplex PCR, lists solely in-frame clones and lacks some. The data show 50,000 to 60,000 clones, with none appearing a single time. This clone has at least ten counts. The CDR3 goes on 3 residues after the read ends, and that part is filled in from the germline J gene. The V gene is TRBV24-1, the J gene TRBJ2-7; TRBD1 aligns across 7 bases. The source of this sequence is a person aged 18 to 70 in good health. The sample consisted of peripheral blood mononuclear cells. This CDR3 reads CATSDFRDRALYEQYF. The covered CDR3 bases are TGTGCCACCAGTGATTTTAGAGACAGGGCTCTCTACGAG.